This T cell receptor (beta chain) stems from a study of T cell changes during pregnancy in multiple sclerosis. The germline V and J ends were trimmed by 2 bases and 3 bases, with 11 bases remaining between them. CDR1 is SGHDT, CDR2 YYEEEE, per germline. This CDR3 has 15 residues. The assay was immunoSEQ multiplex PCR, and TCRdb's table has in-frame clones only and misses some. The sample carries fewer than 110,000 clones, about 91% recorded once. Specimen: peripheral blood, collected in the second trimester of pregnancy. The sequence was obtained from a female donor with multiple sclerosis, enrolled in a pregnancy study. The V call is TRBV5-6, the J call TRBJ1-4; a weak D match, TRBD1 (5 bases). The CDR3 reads CASSFGGGANEKLFF. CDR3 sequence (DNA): TGTGCCAGCAGCTTCGGGGGTGGGGCTAATGAAAAACTGTTTTTT.